This TCR beta chain came from a study of monozygotic twins with inflammatory bowel disease. Whole-study results and caveats: Separate T cell subtypes could not be resolved from one another.

Per donor there was one draw, yielding a blood sample of 2.5 ml. TCRdb re-called the 5' RACE reads and shows each CDR3 protein once, DNA omitted. The table gives approximately 400,000 distinct CDR3 sequences; the top ten clones make up 2.6% of it. CDR3 length: 14 amino acids. Germline lookup yields CDR1 SGDLS and CDR2 YYNGEE. In regard to this clonotype: Its cognate antigen is unknown.

This TCR was sampled from a human donor with ulcerative colitis or Crohn's disease, or a healthy co-twin of an affected twin (not recorded which). V usage is TRBV9 and J usage is TRBJ2-7; no DNA is available, so the TRBD1 call from TCRdb remains unchecked. Source material: blood. The CDR3 loop is CASSVSGQGNEQYF. Filled out from reference TRBV9 and TRBJ2-7, the complete variable domain reads DSGVTQTPKHLITATGQRVTLRCSPRSGDLSVYWYQQSLDQGLQFLIQYYNGEERAKGNILERFSAQQFPDLHSELNLSSLELGDSALYFCASSVSGQGNEQYFGPGTRLTVT.